A single sample gave rise to the 21 T cell receptor beta chains below, sequenced in a study of blood T cell repertoires in COVID-19. Here immunoSEQ multiplex PCR was the method, and the copy in TCRdb shows in-frame clones only, minus some. The table has about 220,000 clones, approximately 78% seen once. Material for sequencing was peripheral blood. All receptors come from a woman in her 70s with COVID-19, enrolled during active disease.

The chain employs TRBV18 and TRBJ2-1; D perhaps matches TRBD2 (5 bases). This CDR3 has 15 residues. Germline V lookup: CDR1 KGHSH, CDR2 LQKENI. The ends were cut back, 2 bases at V and 5 bases at J, with 13 bases in the middle. The CDR3 region is CASSPGPGINNEQFF. The CDR3 DNA reads as TGTGCCAGCTCACCAGGTCCGGGGATAAACAATGAGCAGTTCTTC.

The chain employs TRBV12-5 and TRBJ2-2; 9 bases line up with TRBD1. The germline V gene has CDR1 LGHNT and CDR2 FRNRAP. The CDR3 runs 15 residues. Unmatched junction bases numbered 7, after V lost 6 bases and J lost 5 bases. The CDR3: CASGRGTGRTGELFF. Written as DNA, the CDR3 is TGTGCTAGTGGACGCGGGACAGGGAGAACCGGGGAGCTGTTTTTT.

V and J are TRBV2 and TRBJ2-5, with D perhaps TRBD1 (6 bases). Trimming stripped 7 bases from V and 2 bases from J, with 14 bases between. Germline CDR1 SNHLY, CDR2 FYNNEI. The CDR3 is 14 residues long. CDR3 nucleotides: TGTGCCAGCACGGGCAGGGGACGGCAAGAGACCCAGTACTTC. It specifies CASTGRGRQETQYF.

The V gene is TRBV6-5, the J gene TRBJ2-1, with TRBD2 identical over 8 bases. After removal of 6 bases from V and 6 bases from J, the junction contained 10 bases not matched to a gene. The CDR3 totals 15 residues. Germline loops: CDR1 MNHEY, CDR2 SVGAGI. The CDR3 region has the DNA TGTGCCAGCAGAGACTCGGGACTAGGGGCCAATGAGCAGTTCTTC. Translated, it gives CASRDSGLGANEQFF.

This clone was seen a handful of times. This sequence joins TRBV27 and TRBJ1-2; D remains ambiguous. The CDR3 covers 12 residues. Germline V gives CDR1 MNHEY, CDR2 SMNVEV (reference sequence). V lost 6 bases to trimming and J lost 2 bases, with 7 bases between them. As DNA, the CDR3 is TGTGCCAGCAGGACTAGCAACTATGGCTACACCTTC. It is translated as CASRTSNYGYTF.

The chain couples TRBV30 to TRBJ2-7; 10 bases are a match to TRBD2. The trim removed 4 bases at V and 4 bases at J, leaving 7 bases unmatched. Germline-derived CDR1 and CDR2 are GTSNPN and SVGIG (reference sequence). This CDR3 comprises 14 residues. This CDR3 is CAWNRLAGSYEQYF. The DNA of the CDR3 is TGTGCCTGGAACAGACTAGCGGGTTCGTACGAGCAGTACTTC.

The rearrangement links TRBV7-2 to TRBJ2-7; TRBD1 matches at 7 bases. The CDR3 runs 15 residues. Trimming removed 1 base from V and 3 bases from J; junction bases left unmatched: 6. Germline values: CDR1 SGHTA, CDR2 FQGNSA. The CDR3: CASSLGGAGGYEQYF. The CDR3 coding sequence is TGTGCCAGCAGCTTAGGAGGCGCAGGGGGCTACGAGCAGTACTTC.

Of note for this clone: The sample contains more than one DNA sequence encoding this CDR3. The gene calls are TRBV5-1 and TRBJ1-3; D is ambiguous. CDR3 length: 16 residues. Germline-derived CDR1 and CDR2 are SGHRS and YFSETQ. V lost 0 bases, J lost 0 bases, and 10 bases lay in between. The CDR3 bases are TGCGCCAGCAGCTTGGCCTCAGGATTCTCTGGAAACACCATATATTTT. Translating gives CASSLASGFSGNTIYF.

The V and J genes are TRBV5-1 and TRBJ2-3; unclear D gene. The CDR3 consists of 16 residues. Germline loops: CDR1 SGHRS, CDR2 YFSETQ. The V gene lost 1 base and the J gene lost 0 bases, with 12 bases spanning the gap. CDR3 sequence (DNA): TGCGCCAGCAGCTTGAATCCTCCCGGGAGCACAGATACGCAGTATTTT. Amino acid sequence: CASSLNPPGSTDTQYF. Combining the CDR3 with reference TRBV5-1 and TRBJ2-3 gives the whole variable domain KAGVTQTPRYLIKTRGQQVTLSCSPISGHRSVSWYQQTPGQGLQFLFEYFSETQRNKGNFPGRFSGRQFSNSRSEMNVSTLELGDSALYLCASSLNPPGSTDTQYFGPGTRLTVL.

This chain uses TRBV21-1 with TRBJ1-1; TRBD1 is the table's D call, not checked against the DNA. TRBV21-1 counts as a pseudogene. This CDR3 region has 16 residues. The CDR3 spells CASNEGQGKMNTEAFF. The DNA for the CDR3 is TGTGCCAGCAACGAGGGACAGGGGAAGATGAACACTGAAGCTTTCTTT.

The chain joins TRBV5-1 to TRBJ2-2; 7 nucleotides line up with TRBD1. CDR3 size: 15 residues. After removal of 0 bases from V and 5 bases from J, the junction contained 4 bases not matched to a gene. Germline assignment: CDR1 SGHRS and CDR2 YFSETQ. The CDR3 region has the DNA TGCGCCAGCAGCTTGGAGGGACAGCGGACCGGGGAGCTGTTTTTT. Translating it yields CASSLEGQRTGELFF. Combining the CDR3 with reference TRBV5-1 and TRBJ2-2 gives the whole variable domain KAGVTQTPRYLIKTRGQQVTLSCSPISGHRSVSWYQQTPGQGLQFLFEYFSETQRNKGNFPGRFSGRQFSNSRSEMNVSTLELGDSALYLCASSLEGQRTGELFFGEGSRLTVL.

V is TRBV11-2 and J is TRBJ1-2; D is undetermined. Germline loops: CDR1 SGHAT, CDR2 FQNNGV. The CDR3 loop spans 15 amino acids. The V and J ends lost 7 bases and 2 bases respectively, with 17 bases between them. The CDR3 protein is CASTPLGTVNYGYTF. CDR3 sequence (DNA): TGTGCCAGCACCCCACTGGGCACCGTAAACTATGGCTACACCTTC. Drawing the rest from reference TRBV11-2 and TRBJ1-2, the complete variable domain is EAGVAQSPRYKIIEKRQSVAFWCNPISGHATLYWYQQILGQGPKLLIQFQNNGVVDDSQLPKDRFSAERLKGVDSTLKIQPAKLEDSAVYLCASTPLGTVNYGYTFGSGTRLTVV.

The J gene is TRBJ1-2, the V gene TRBV9; the D gene is possibly TRBD1 (5 bases). CDR1 and CDR2 from the germline V gene are SGDLS and YYNGEE. V lost 1 base to trimming and J lost 4 bases, with 20 bases between them. The CDR3 length is 17 residues. The CDR3 protein is CASSVNVGRAPIYGYTF. DNA of the CDR3: TGTGCCAGCAGCGTAAATGTGGGCAGGGCCCCGATCTATGGCTACACCTTC.

In nucleotides, the CDR3 is TGTGCCAGCAGCGTCACTAGCGGGAGGGTTAATGAGCAGTTCTTC. Protein product: CASSVTSGRVNEQFF. The chain recombines TRBV9 with TRBJ2-1, with 13 positions matching TRBD2. V shed 2 bases and J 7 bases; nucleotides not matched to a gene: 3. This CDR3 region has 15 residues. Germline V lookup: CDR1 SGDLS, CDR2 YYNGEE. The variable domain in full, with the rest retrieved from reference TRBV9 and TRBJ2-1, is DSGVTQTPKHLITATGQRVTLRCSPRSGDLSVYWYQQSLDQGLQFLIQYYNGEERAKGNILERFSAQQFPDLHSELNLSSLELGDSALYFCASSVTSGRVNEQFFGPGTRLTVL.

The CDR3 sequence: CASRRDPDTEAFF. The CDR3 DNA follows: TGCGCCAGCAGGAGGGATCCAGACACTGAAGCTTTCTTT. The V gene is TRBV5-1, the J gene TRBJ1-1; no definite D call. Per germline, CDR1 SGHRS and CDR2 YFSETQ. The ends were cut back, 5 bases at V and 3 bases at J, with 11 bases in the middle. The CDR3 length is 13 residues.

The chain links TRBV3-1 (or the pseudogene TRBV3-2) to TRBJ2-6; unclear D gene. CDR1 and CDR2 from the germline V gene are LGHDT and YNNKEL (reference sequence). V was clipped by 2 bases and J by 13 bases, with 21 bases between them. The CDR3 covers 16 residues. CDR3 sequence reads: CASSQRRSGSLKVLTF. The CDR3, as DNA: TGTGCCAGCAGCCAAAGACGGTCAGGCTCCTTAAAAGTCCTGACTTTC.

The V gene is TRBV5-1, the J gene TRBJ1-1, with TRBD1 matching 7 bases. CDR3 length equals 14 residues. Germline V gene lookup returns CDR1 SGHRS and CDR2 YFSETQ. Trimming cost V 2 bases and J 4 bases; bases outside gene matches: 5. CDR3 DNA: TGCGCCAGCAGCTTCCAGGGGGTGAGCACTGAAGCTTTCTTT. This encodes CASSFQGVSTEAFF.

This clone was found once. The V and J genes are TRBV5-4 and TRBJ1-1; 9 nucleotides line up with TRBD1. Germline CDR1 and CDR2: SGHNT and YYREEE (reference sequence). The CDR3 has 14 amino acids. With V trimmed by 3 bases and J by 4 bases, 4 bases remained unmatched. The CDR3 nucleotides are TGTGCCAGCAGCTGGACAGGGGCACTCACTGAAGCTTTCTTT. It codes for CASSWTGALTEAFF.

The CDR3 is CASSSGLSGGRQETQYF. The CDR3 nucleotides read TGCGCCAGCAGCTCGGGTCTGTCGGGAGGTCGCCAAGAGACCCAGTACTTC. J is TRBJ2-5 and V is TRBV5-1, with 7 bases matching TRBD2. V lost 3 bases, J lost 1 base, and 12 bases stayed unmatched. Per germline, CDR1 SGHRS and CDR2 YFSETQ. The CDR3 covers 17 residues.

Only one count was recorded for this clone. The V and J genes are TRBV10-3 and TRBJ1-1; 8 bases are a match to TRBD1. The J segment lost 5 bases and the V segment lost 11 bases, leaving 7 bases of the junction unmatched. CDR3 length: 12 residues. Germline CDR1 is ENHRY and CDR2 is SYGVKD. CDR3 amino acids: CAVGQGGTEAFF. Written as DNA, the CDR3 is TGTGCCGTCGGACAGGGAGGAACTGAAGCTTTCTTT.

This clone is a singleton in its sample. This chain links TRBV18 with TRBJ2-7, with D perhaps matching TRBD1 (6 bases). The ends were cut back, 6 bases at V and 3 bases at J, with 18 bases in the middle. This CDR3 region has 15 residues. The germline V gene encodes CDR1 KGHSH and CDR2 LQKENI. This CDR3 is CASSPGAVKDYEQYF. CDR3 coding DNA: TGTGCCAGCTCGCCAGGGGCGGTAAAGGACTACGAGCAGTACTTC.